This TCR beta chain was sequenced for a study of blood T cell repertoires in COVID-19. In the study overall: COVID-19 samples, acute and convalescent, were from the United States, Italy and Spain. From T cells, B-cell-depleted T cells, or PBMCs came the material, which was cDNA or gDNA.

The V and J ends lost 0 bases and 1 base respectively, with 6 bases between them. This CDR3 region has 14 residues. CDR1 is MRHNA, CDR2 SNTAGT, per germline. Seattle cases were enrolled at active infection and followed longitudinally. Authors' processing steps: The assay estimated nucleated cells by amplifying reference gene primers. Measured with immunoSEQ multiplex PCR; TCRdb has only the in-frame clones, and not every one. Clonal size and the V and J genes are those of that table, whereas D and trimming came from the DNA. The data contain around 76,000 clones, 65% to 85% of them singletons. The receptor was derived from a man in his forties or fifties with COVID-19, enrolled during active disease. The sequencing input was peripheral blood. This chain connects TRBV6-4 to TRBJ1-1; no firm D call. The CDR3 here is CASSDSNKNTEAFF. The CDR3 nucleotides are TGTGCCAGCAGTGACTCGAACAAGAACACTGAAGCTTTCTTT.